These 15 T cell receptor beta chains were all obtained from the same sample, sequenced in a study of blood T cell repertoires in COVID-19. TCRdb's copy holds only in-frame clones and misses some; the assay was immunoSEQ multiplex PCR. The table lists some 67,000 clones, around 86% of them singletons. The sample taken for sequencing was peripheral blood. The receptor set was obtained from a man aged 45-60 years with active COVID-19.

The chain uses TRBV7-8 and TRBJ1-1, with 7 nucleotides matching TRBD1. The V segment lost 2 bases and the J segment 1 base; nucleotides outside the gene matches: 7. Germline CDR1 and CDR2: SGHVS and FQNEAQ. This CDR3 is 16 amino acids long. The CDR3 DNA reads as TGTGCCAGCAGCTTATTAGAGGGACAGCCGAACACTGAAGCTTTCTTT. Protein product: CASSLLEGQPNTEAFF.

This CDR3 reads CASSLGSWGLETQYF. For the CDR3, the DNA is TGCGCCAGCAGCCTTGGTAGTTGGGGGCTGGAGACCCAGTACTTC. The gene calls are TRBV5-1 and TRBJ2-5; the D gene is possibly TRBD1 (6 bases). The CDR3 is made up of 15 amino acids. Germline V lookup: CDR1 SGHRS, CDR2 YFSETQ. Deletions cut 4 bases from V and 5 bases from J, with 18 bases between.

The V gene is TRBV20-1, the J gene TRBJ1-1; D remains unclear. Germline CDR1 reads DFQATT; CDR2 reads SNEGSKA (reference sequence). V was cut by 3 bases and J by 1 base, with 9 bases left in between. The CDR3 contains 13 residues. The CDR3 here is CSASPDWNTEAFF. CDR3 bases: TGCAGTGCTAGTCCAGATTGGAACACTGAAGCTTTCTTT.

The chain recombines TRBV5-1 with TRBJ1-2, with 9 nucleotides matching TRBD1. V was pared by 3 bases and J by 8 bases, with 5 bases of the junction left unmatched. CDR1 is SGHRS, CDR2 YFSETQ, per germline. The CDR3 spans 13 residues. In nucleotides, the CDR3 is TGCGCCAGCAGCTCTACAGGGGGCTACGGCTACACCTTC. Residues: CASSSTGGYGYTF.

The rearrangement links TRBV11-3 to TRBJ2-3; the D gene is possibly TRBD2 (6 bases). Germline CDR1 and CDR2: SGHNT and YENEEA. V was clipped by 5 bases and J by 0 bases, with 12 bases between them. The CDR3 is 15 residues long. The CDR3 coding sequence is TGTGCCAGCAGCACAGGACTACGAAGCACAGATACGCAGTATTTT. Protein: CASSTGLRSTDTQYF.

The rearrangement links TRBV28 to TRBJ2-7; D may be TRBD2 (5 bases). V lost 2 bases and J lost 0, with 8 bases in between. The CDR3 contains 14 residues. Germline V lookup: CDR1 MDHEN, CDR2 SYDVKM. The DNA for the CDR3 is TGTGCCAGCAGTTTAACGGGGAACTCCTACGAGCAGTACTTC. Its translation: CASSLTGNSYEQYF.

The chain's CDR3 is CASGGRNTEAFF. Here the CDR3 DNA reads TGTGCCAGCGGGGGCAGAAACACTGAAGCTTTCTTT. This sequence joins TRBV25-1 and TRBJ1-1, with a tentative D call TRBD1 (6 bases). CDR3 size: 12 residues. Germline V gene sequence: CDR1 MGHDK, CDR2 SYGVNS. Trimming took 8 bases from V and 2 from J, leaving 9 bases between them.

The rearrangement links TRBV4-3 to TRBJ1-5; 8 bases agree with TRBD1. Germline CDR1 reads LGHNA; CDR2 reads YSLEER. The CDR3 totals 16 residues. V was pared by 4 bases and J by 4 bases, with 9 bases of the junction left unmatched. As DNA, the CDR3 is TGCGCCAGCAGCCCTAGCTACGGACAGGGTAATCAGCCCCAGCATTTT. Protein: CASSPSYGQGNQPQHF.

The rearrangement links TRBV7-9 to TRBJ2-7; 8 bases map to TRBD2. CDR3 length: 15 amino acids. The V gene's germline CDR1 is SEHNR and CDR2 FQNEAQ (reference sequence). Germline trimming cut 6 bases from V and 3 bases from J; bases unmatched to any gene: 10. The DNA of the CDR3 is TGTGCCAGCAGGCGTACTAGCGGTAGAAACTACGAGCAGTACTTC. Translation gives CASRRTSGRNYEQYF.

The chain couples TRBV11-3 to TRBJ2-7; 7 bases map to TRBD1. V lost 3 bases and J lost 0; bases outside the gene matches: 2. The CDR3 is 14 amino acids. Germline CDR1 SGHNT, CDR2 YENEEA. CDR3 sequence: CASSFRGSSYEQYF. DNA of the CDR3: TGTGCCAGCAGCTTCAGGGGGTCCTCCTACGAGCAGTACTTC.

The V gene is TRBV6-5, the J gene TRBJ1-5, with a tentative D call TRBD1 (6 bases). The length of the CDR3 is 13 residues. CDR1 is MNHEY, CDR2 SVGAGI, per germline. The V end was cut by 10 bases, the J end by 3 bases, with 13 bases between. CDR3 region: CATTGFLNQPQHF. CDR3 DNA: TGTGCCACAACAGGGTTTCTCAATCAGCCCCAGCATTTT.

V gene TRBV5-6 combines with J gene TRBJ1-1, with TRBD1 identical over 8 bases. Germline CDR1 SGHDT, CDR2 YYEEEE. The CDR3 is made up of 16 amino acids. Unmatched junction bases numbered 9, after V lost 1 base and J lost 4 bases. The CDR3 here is CASSLYQGTGFTEAFF. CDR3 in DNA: TGTGCCAGCAGCTTGTATCAAGGGACAGGTTTCACTGAAGCTTTCTTT.

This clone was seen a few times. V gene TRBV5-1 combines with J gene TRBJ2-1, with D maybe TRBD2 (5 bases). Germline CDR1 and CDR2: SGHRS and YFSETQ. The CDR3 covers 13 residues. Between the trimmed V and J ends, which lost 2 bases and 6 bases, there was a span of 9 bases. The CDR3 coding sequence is TGCGCCAGCAGCTTCGGAGGTGGCAATGAGCAGTTCTTC. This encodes CASSFGGGNEQFF.

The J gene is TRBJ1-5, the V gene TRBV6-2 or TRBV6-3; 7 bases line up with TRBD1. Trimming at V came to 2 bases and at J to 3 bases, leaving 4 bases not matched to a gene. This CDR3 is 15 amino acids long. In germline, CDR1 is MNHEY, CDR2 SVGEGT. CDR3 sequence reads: CASSYPGGHNQPQHF. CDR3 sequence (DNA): TGTGCCAGCAGTTACCCAGGGGGACACAATCAGCCCCAGCATTTT.

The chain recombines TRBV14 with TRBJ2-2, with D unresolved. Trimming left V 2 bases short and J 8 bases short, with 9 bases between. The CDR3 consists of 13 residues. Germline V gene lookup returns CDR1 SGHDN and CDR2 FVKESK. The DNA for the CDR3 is TGTGCCAGCAGCCAACCGACTCAGGGGGAGCTGTTTTTT. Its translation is CASSQPTQGELFF.